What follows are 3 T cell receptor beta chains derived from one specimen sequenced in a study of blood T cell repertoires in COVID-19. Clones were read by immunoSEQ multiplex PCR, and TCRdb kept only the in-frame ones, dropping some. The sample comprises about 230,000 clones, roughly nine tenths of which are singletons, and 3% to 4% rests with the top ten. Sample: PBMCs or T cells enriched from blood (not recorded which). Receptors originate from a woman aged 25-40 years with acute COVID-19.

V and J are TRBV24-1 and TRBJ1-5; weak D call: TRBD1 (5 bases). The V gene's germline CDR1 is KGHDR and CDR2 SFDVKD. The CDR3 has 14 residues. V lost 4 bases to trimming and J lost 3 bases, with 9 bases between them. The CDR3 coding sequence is TGTGCCACCAGTGACCCAGGGATCAATCAGCCCCAGCATTTT. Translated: CATSDPGINQPQHF.

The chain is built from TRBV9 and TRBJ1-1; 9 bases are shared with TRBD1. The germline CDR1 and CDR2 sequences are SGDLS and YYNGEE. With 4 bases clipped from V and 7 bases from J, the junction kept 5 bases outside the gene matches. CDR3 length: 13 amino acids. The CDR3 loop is CASSRQTGGEAFF. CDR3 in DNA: TGTGCCAGCAGCCGCCAGACAGGGGGTGAAGCTTTCTTT.

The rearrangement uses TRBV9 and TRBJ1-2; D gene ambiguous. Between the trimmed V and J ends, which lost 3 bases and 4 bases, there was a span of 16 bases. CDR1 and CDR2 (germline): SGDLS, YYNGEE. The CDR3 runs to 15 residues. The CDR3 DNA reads TGTGCCAGCAGCGCCGGGAACGGATACTCCTATGGCTACACCTTC. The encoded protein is CASSAGNGYSYGYTF.